What follows are 14 T cell receptor beta chains derived from one specimen sequenced in a study of blood T cell repertoires in COVID-19. TCRdb's copy holds only in-frame clones and misses some; the assay was immunoSEQ multiplex PCR. The table has 250,000 to 350,000 clones, around 90% seen once. The sequencing sample was made of peripheral blood. The receptors come from a young woman with COVID-19, enrolled during active disease.

This clone was counted a single time. The chain uses TRBV30 and TRBJ2-1; 16 nucleotides agree with TRBD2. This CDR3 has 15 amino acids. Germline loops: CDR1 GTSNPN, CDR2 SVGIG (reference sequence). V dropped 2 bases and J dropped 10; count of bases not matched to a gene: 5. CDR3 sequence (DNA): TGTGCCTGGAGTCCGGGACTAGCGGGGGGGATGGAGCAGTTCTTC. Translated, it gives CAWSPGLAGGMEQFF.

The chain joins TRBV10-3 to TRBJ2-1, with 10 bases that match TRBD2. CDR1 is ENHRY, CDR2 SYGVKD, per germline. This CDR3 has 20 residues. Trimming cost V 0 bases and J 4 bases; bases outside gene matches: 15. The CDR3 sequence is CAISESEGQPGLARYNEQFF. CDR3 in DNA: TGTGCCATCAGTGAGTCTGAAGGACAGCCGGGACTAGCGCGTTACAATGAGCAGTTCTTC.

The chain links TRBV19 to TRBJ2-1; 11 nucleotides line up with TRBD2. Unmatched junction bases numbered 6, after V lost 3 bases and J lost 8 bases. The CDR3 consists of 15 residues. Germline assignment: CDR1 LNHDA and CDR2 SQIVND (reference sequence). The DNA for the CDR3 is TGTGCCAGTAGTATTATTAGCGGGAGGGTCGATGAGCAGTTCTTC. Its translation is CASSIISGRVDEQFF. Filled out from reference TRBV19 and TRBJ2-1, the complete variable domain reads DGGITQSPKYLFRKEGQNVTLSCEQNLNHDAMYWYRQDPGQGLRLIYYSQIVNDFQKGDIAEGYSVSREKKESFPLTVTSAQKNPTAFYLCASSIISGRVDEQFFGPGTRLTVL.

The chain has TRBV24-1 and TRBJ2-5, with a possible D match to TRBD1 (5 bases). CDR3 length equals 15 residues. V lost 1 base and J 5 bases, leaving 13 bases between the germline ends. Germline V lookup: CDR1 KGHDR, CDR2 SFDVKD. The CDR3 reads CATSDFSRAEETQYF. The CDR3 region has the DNA TGTGCCACCAGTGATTTCTCCAGGGCCGAGGAGACCCAGTACTTC.

This sequence joins TRBV19 and TRBJ2-1, with TRBD2 matching 12 bases. CDR3 length equals 19 residues. The trim removed 4 bases at V and 9 bases at J, leaving 19 bases unmatched. From germline, CDR1 is LNHDA and CDR2 SQIVND (reference sequence). This CDR3 is CASSTQFLLSSGRASEQFF. CDR3 DNA: TGTGCCAGTAGTACCCAGTTTCTTCTTTCTAGCGGGAGGGCCAGTGAGCAGTTCTTC.

V usage is TRBV19 and J usage is TRBJ1-4; 8 nucleotides align to TRBD1. Trimming cost V 5 bases and J 8 bases; bases outside gene matches: 10. The CDR3 totals 15 residues. Germline CDR1 LNHDA, CDR2 SQIVND (reference sequence). CDR3 nucleotides: TGTGCCAGTAGTTCAGCCGGGACAGGAAGAGAAAAACTGTTTTTT. It is translated as CASSSAGTGREKLFF.

V and J are TRBV6-2 or TRBV6-3 and TRBJ2-5; 10 nucleotides line up with TRBD2. Germline lookup yields CDR1 MNHEY and CDR2 SVGEGT. Germline trimming cut 4 bases from V and 9 bases from J; bases unmatched to any gene: 8. The CDR3 sequence is 14 residues long. The CDR3 region has the DNA TGTGCCAGCAGTTCGGGACTAGCGACAGGGGCCCAGTACTTC. As protein: CASSSGLATGAQYF.

The chain couples TRBV6-5 to TRBJ2-2; D is perhaps TRBD2 (6 bases). Germline values: CDR1 MNHEY, CDR2 SVGAGI. The CDR3 totals 13 residues. Trimming shortened V by 6 bases and J by 5 bases, and 10 bases separated the two germline ends. The CDR3 nucleotides are TGTGCCAGCAGACCGGCGGGAACCGGGGAGCTGTTTTTT. It codes for CASRPAGTGELFF.

V gene TRBV12-3 or TRBV12-4 combines with J gene TRBJ1-1, with D possibly TRBD1 on 6 matching bases. Trimming left V 6 bases short and J 8 bases short, with 10 bases between. The CDR3 runs 11 residues. CDR3 loop: CASSRTVEAFF. CDR3 sequence (DNA): TGTGCCAGCAGCCGGACAGTAGAAGCTTTCTTT.

The rearrangement links TRBV6-6 to TRBJ2-6; the D is unclear. CDR1 and CDR2 (germline): MNHNY, SVGAGI (reference sequence). Trimming pared 4 bases from V and 0 bases from J, leaving 7 bases between. The CDR3 extends over 15 amino acids. The DNA for the CDR3 is TGTGCCAGCAGTTTCTCACTCTCTGGGGCCAACGTCCTGACTTTC. It encodes CASSFSLSGANVLTF.

The chain employs TRBV2 and TRBJ2-5; 7 bases line up with TRBD1. CDR3 length: 11 amino acids. CDR1 is SNHLY, CDR2 FYNNEI, per germline. V lost 11 bases, J lost 2 bases, and 2 bases stayed unmatched. This chain's CDR3 is CAGGQQETQYF. In nucleotides, the CDR3 is TGTGCCGGGGGACAGCAAGAGACCCAGTACTTC.

The chain recombines TRBV4-1 with TRBJ2-7; D call uncertain. The V gene lost 0 bases and the J gene lost 5 bases, with 11 bases spanning the gap. This CDR3 comprises 14 residues. The germline gives CDR1 MGHRA, CDR2 YSYEKL. The CDR3 nucleotides read TGCGCCAGCAGCCAAGAGGTCGGGTGGGACGAGCAGTACTTC. It codes for CASSQEVGWDEQYF.

This clone was picked up a small number of times. The rearrangement uses TRBV27 and TRBJ2-1, with a tentative D call TRBD2 (6 bases). The CDR3 extends over 15 amino acids. Trimming shortened V by 3 bases and J by 5 bases, and 14 bases separated the two germline ends. Per the germline V gene, CDR1 is MNHEY and CDR2 is SMNVEV (reference sequence). In nucleotides, the CDR3 is TGTGCCAGCAGTTTCGTTCCTAGCGAGAACAATGAGCAGTTCTTC. It specifies CASSFVPSENNEQFF.

V is TRBV6-2 or TRBV6-3 and J is TRBJ2-1, with TRBD2 matching 11 bases. This CDR3 comprises 15 residues. Trimming cost V 1 base and J 7 bases; bases outside gene matches: 3. Germline values: CDR1 MNHEY, CDR2 SVGEGT. The CDR3 DNA reads TGTGCCAGCAGTTACTTTAGCGGGAGGGCTAATGAGCAGTTCTTC. It codes for CASSYFSGRANEQFF.